A single sample gave rise to the 23 T cell receptor beta chains below, sequenced in a study of blood T cell repertoires in COVID-19. Repertoires were generated with immunoSEQ multiplex PCR, while TCRdb's copy carries only in-frame clones and drops some. The sample holds about 440,000 clones; around 88% are singletons and the top ten take 4.3%. The sample consisted of peripheral blood. The receptors derive from a woman aged 25 to 39 with acute or convalescent COVID-19.

This rearrangement joins TRBV10-3 to TRBJ1-1; D may be TRBD1 (6 bases). This CDR3 is 13 amino acids long. In germline, CDR1 is ENHRY, CDR2 SYGVKD. Trimming cost V 3 bases and J 3 bases, with 8 bases left between them. The CDR3 coding sequence is TGTGCCATCAGTGACCGGACAGACACTGAAGCTTTCTTT. Protein: CAISDRTDTEAFF.

The chain has TRBV28 and TRBJ2-5; D might be TRBD1 (6 bases). The V end was cut by 6 bases, the J end by 0 bases, with 26 bases between. This CDR3 has 19 residues. Germline V lookup: CDR1 MDHEN, CDR2 SYDVKM. The CDR3 loop is CASSPSETPGHTYQETQYF. In nucleotides, the CDR3 is TGTGCCAGCAGCCCATCCGAGACGCCGGGACACACGTACCAAGAGACCCAGTACTTC.

To note about this clone: This CDR3 is also generated by other DNA sequences in the sample. The chain recombines TRBV20-1 with TRBJ1-5, with D uncertain. Trimming removed 3 bases from V and 2 bases from J, with 5 bases in between. CDR3 length: 12 residues. Germline V gives CDR1 DFQATT, CDR2 SNEGSKA (reference sequence). Written as DNA, the CDR3 is TGCAGTGCTAGTCCGGGCAATCAGCCCCAGCATTTT. Amino acid sequence: CSASPGNQPQHF.

The chain joins TRBV24-1 to TRBJ2-7, with D tentatively TRBD1 (6 bases). The germline V and J ends were trimmed by 4 bases and 1 base, with 10 bases remaining between them. The CDR3 extends over 14 amino acids. Germline CDR1 reads KGHDR; CDR2 reads SFDVKD. The CDR3 DNA sequence: TGTGCCACCAGTGACAGGGGAACGTCCTACGAGCAGTACTTC. Translated, it gives CATSDRGTSYEQYF.

The chain recombines TRBV24-1 with TRBJ2-1; maybe TRBD1 (7 bases). The CDR3 sequence is 12 residues long. V was shortened by 4 bases and J by 12 bases, with 12 bases between the two germline ends. Germline CDR1 reads KGHDR; CDR2 reads SFDVKD. The CDR3 here is CATSENQGGQFF. The CDR3 region has the DNA TGTGCCACCAGTGAAAACCAGGGGGGGCAGTTCTTC.

This rearrangement joins TRBV27 to TRBJ2-5; TRBD2 matches 14 bases. Trimming cost V 6 bases and J 4 bases; bases outside gene matches: 4. The CDR3 has 15 residues. Germline values: CDR1 MNHEY, CDR2 SMNVEV (reference sequence). CDR3 coding DNA: TGTGCCAGCAGCCAGACTAGCGGGGGGGGAGAGACCCAGTACTTC. It is translated as CASSQTSGGGETQYF.

The genes are TRBV24-1 and TRBJ2-4; D not resolved. This CDR3 is built from 12 residues. Trimming removed 2 bases at V and 8 bases at J, with 6 bases between. Per the germline V gene, CDR1 is KGHDR and CDR2 is SFDVKD. CDR3 coding DNA: TGTGCCACCAGTGATTCAGGCCACATTCAGTACTTC. Its translation is CATSDSGHIQYF.

The chain combines TRBV20-1 with TRBJ2-3; TRBD1 agrees at 7 bases. This CDR3 is 14 amino acids long. V shed 3 bases and J 2 bases; nucleotides not matched to a gene: 5. Germline-derived CDR1 and CDR2 are DFQATT and SNEGSKA (reference sequence). As DNA, the CDR3 is TGCAGTGCTAGTGGGACAGAAAACACAGATACGCAGTATTTT. Its protein product is CSASGTENTDTQYF.

The J gene is TRBJ1-5, the V gene TRBV19; the D gene is possibly TRBD1 (6 bases). The V end was cut by 7 bases, the J end by 7 bases, with 17 bases between. Germline V gene data show CDR1 as LNHDA and CDR2 as SQIVND (reference sequence). The CDR3 runs 14 residues. CDR3 nucleotides: TGTGCCAGTACCAAAGGGGGGGGTGGCCAGCCCCAGCATTTT. Encoded protein: CASTKGGGGQPQHF. Based on the CDR3 plus reference TRBV19 and TRBJ1-5, the full variable domain is DGGITQSPKYLFRKEGQNVTLSCEQNLNHDAMYWYRQDPGQGLRLIYYSQIVNDFQKGDIAEGYSVSREKKESFPLTVTSAQKNPTAFYLCASTKGGGGQPQHFGDGTRLSIL.

V and J are TRBV4-1 and TRBJ1-1; a possible D gene is TRBD1 (5 bases). Trimming shortened V by 5 bases and J by 6 bases, and 10 bases separated the two germline ends. This CDR3 comprises 12 residues. From germline, CDR1 is MGHRA and CDR2 YSYEKL. CDR3 loop: CASSRGRAEAFF. CDR3 nucleotides: TGCGCCAGCAGCAGGGGAAGGGCTGAAGCTTTCTTT.

The CDR3 here is CASSLALGNSGGEQYF. CDR3 sequence (DNA): TGCGCCAGCAGCTTGGCCCTAGGAAATAGCGGGGGGGAGCAGTACTTC. V is TRBV5-1 and J is TRBJ2-7, with 10 positions matching TRBD2. The CDR3 has 16 residues. J lost 7 bases, V lost 0 bases, and 10 bases had no gene match. Germline assignment: CDR1 SGHRS and CDR2 YFSETQ.

This clone has just one count. This chain links TRBV24-1 with TRBJ1-2; TRBD1 aligns across 7 bases. The CDR3 runs 13 residues. Germline trimming cut 3 bases from V and 6 bases from J; bases unmatched to any gene: 3. Germline V gene lookup returns CDR1 KGHDR and CDR2 SFDVKD. The chain's CDR3 is CATSDDRDHGYTF. The CDR3 coding sequence is TGTGCCACCAGTGATGACAGGGACCATGGCTACACCTTC.

This chain connects TRBV6-6 to TRBJ1-2; D might be TRBD1 (6 bases). This CDR3 is built from 13 residues. CDR1 is MNHNY, CDR2 SVGAGI, per germline (reference sequence). V was shortened by 6 bases and J by 7 bases, with 15 bases between the two germline ends. The CDR3 DNA follows: TGTGCCAGCAGCCTCACCCGGGACACTGGCTACACCTTC. Protein sequence: CASSLTRDTGYTF.

This clone was observed a single time. The chain links TRBV28 to TRBJ1-5; D not resolved. The CDR3 covers 14 residues. The germline CDR1 and CDR2 sequences are MDHEN and SYDVKM. Trimming took off 2 bases at V and 2 bases at J, with 7 bases between the two ends. For the CDR3, the DNA is TGTGCCAGCAGTTTAGACGGGGGCAATCAGCCCCAGCATTTT. Residues: CASSLDGGNQPQHF.

V usage is TRBV7-9 and J usage is TRBJ2-7, with D maybe TRBD1 (6 bases). V lost 0 bases, J lost 6 bases, and 15 bases lay in between. CDR1 is SEHNR and CDR2 is FQNEAQ in the germline V gene (reference sequence). The CDR3 is made up of 15 amino acids. CDR3 nucleotide sequence: TGTGCCAGCAGCTTAGCGATAGGGGGTGCTACCGAGCAGTACTTC. Translating gives CASSLAIGGATEQYF.

The chain employs TRBV18 and TRBJ2-2; D is perhaps TRBD2 (6 bases). CDR3 length: 17 residues. The V gene lost 2 bases and the J gene lost 1 base, with 14 bases spanning the gap. Germline V gene data show CDR1 as KGHSH and CDR2 as LQKENI. CDR3 loop: CASSPLGGTQNTGELFF. The CDR3 nucleotides read TGTGCCAGCTCACCATTGGGCGGGACGCAGAACACCGGGGAGCTGTTTTTT.

The chain combines TRBV30 with TRBJ2-3; D perhaps matches TRBD2 (7 bases). With 5 bases removed from V and 2 bases from J, the gap between germline ends came to 14 bases. The CDR3 loop spans 14 amino acids. The germline V gene encodes CDR1 GTSNPN and CDR2 SVGIG (reference sequence). The CDR3: CAWRRGGYTDTQYF. The CDR3 nucleotides read TGTGCCTGGCGAAGGGGGGGGTACACAGATACGCAGTATTTT.

The CDR3 sequence is CASSPGLNYGYTF. For the CDR3, the DNA is TGCGCCAGCAGCCCGGGACTTAACTATGGCTACACCTTC. V gene TRBV10-2 combines with J gene TRBJ1-2; maybe TRBD1 (5 bases). Germline CDR1 is WSHSY and CDR2 is SAAADI. Trimming took 6 bases from V and 1 from J, leaving 9 bases between them. The CDR3 contains 13 residues.

With regard to this clone: Different DNA sequences within this sample yield the same CDR3. This rearrangement joins TRBV28 to TRBJ1-2; tentatively, D is TRBD1 (6 bases). Trimming took off 6 bases at V and 2 bases at J, with 7 bases between the two ends. CDR1 is MDHEN, CDR2 SYDVKM, per germline. CDR3 length equals 12 residues. Written as DNA, the CDR3 is TGTGCCAGCAGAAGGGGGAACTATGGCTACACCTTC. Translated, it gives CASRRGNYGYTF.

This chain uses TRBV27 with TRBJ2-1; TRBD1 might be the D (6 bases). Germline V gives CDR1 MNHEY, CDR2 SMNVEV (reference sequence). With 6 bases removed from V and 5 bases from J, the gap between germline ends came to 14 bases. The length of the CDR3 is 14 residues. CDR3 sequence (DNA): TGTGCCAGCAGATTCGGGACAACCAACAATGAGCAGTTCTTC. This encodes CASRFGTTNNEQFF.

The chain recombines TRBV25-1 with TRBJ1-3, with D tentatively TRBD1 (5 bases). Trimming took 1 base from V and 0 from J, leaving 13 bases between them. The CDR3 contains 17 residues. Per germline, CDR1 MGHDK and CDR2 SYGVNS. CDR3 nucleotide sequence: TGTGCCAGCAGTGAATTCGAGACAGCTTACTCTGGAAACACCATATATTTT. The encoded protein is CASSEFETAYSGNTIYF. Full variable domain (rest looked up from reference TRBV25-1 and TRBJ1-3): EADIYQTPRYLVIGTGKKITLECSQTMGHDKMYWYQQDPGMELHLIHYSYGVNSTEKGDLSSESTVSRIRTEHFPLTLESARPSHTSQYLCASSEFETAYSGNTIYFGEGSWLTVV.

The genes are TRBV7-8 and TRBJ1-1; TRBD1 might be the D (6 bases). Trimming took 8 bases from V and 5 from J, leaving 18 bases between them. The CDR3 is 14 residues long. CDR1 and CDR2 from the germline V gene are SGHVS and FQNEAQ. The CDR3 here is CASSLGGASTEAFF. In nucleotides, the CDR3 is TGTGCCAGCTCCCTGGGGGGGGCCTCTACTGAAGCTTTCTTT.

The V and J genes are TRBV4-1 and TRBJ1-2; 12 bases line up with TRBD1. Trimming removed 2 bases from V and 4 bases from J; junction bases left unmatched: 8. CDR1 and CDR2 (germline): MGHRA, YSYEKL. This CDR3 comprises 17 residues. The CDR3 sequence is CASSQPGQGAAGYGYTF. CDR3 in DNA: TGCGCCAGCAGCCAACCGGGACAGGGGGCGGCTGGCTATGGCTACACCTTC.